The 7 T cell receptor beta chains below were found in one sample sequenced in a study of blood T cell repertoires in COVID-19 (dated by TCRdb to about 2020). Libraries were prepared through the immunoSEQ multiplex PCR assay. What TCRdb holds here is the immuneACCESS table cut down to in-frame rearrangements. Part of the clones is not present; checked against another copy, under half of the missing clones reflect an unresolved V gene, and the others are unexplained. This sample comprises 350,000 to 400,000 clones, 75% to 90% of them detected only once. The leading ten clones occupy roughly 7.1% of the sample. The sequenced material came from peripheral blood. These receptor sequences come from a woman aged 55-75 years with COVID-19, enrolled during active disease.

V usage is TRBV12-5 and J usage is TRBJ1-6; 9 bases are a match to TRBD1. The junction had 14 bases not matched to a gene; V was cut back by 5 bases and J by 9 bases. This CDR3 comprises 17 residues. CDR1 is LGHNT, CDR2 FRNRAP, per germline. CDR3 loop: CASGLRGGQGYLSPLHF. CDR3 coding DNA: TGTGCTAGTGGTCTCAGGGGGGGACAGGGTTATCTTTCACCCCTCCACTTT.

The chain combines TRBV7-6 with TRBJ1-2; TRBD1 matches 8 bases. J was trimmed by 10 bases and V by 5 bases; bases with no gene match: 6. Looked up from germline, CDR1 is SGHVS and CDR2 is FNYEAQ. This CDR3 is 12 amino acids long. CDR3 DNA sequence: TGTGCCAGCAGCCCGAGGACAGGGCCCTACACCTTC. Translation: CASSPRTGPYTF.

CDR3 region: CASSLDDRNYGYTF. The CDR3 DNA follows: TGTGCCAGCAGCTTAGACGACAGGAACTATGGCTACACCTTC. The chain carries TRBV7-2 and TRBJ1-2, with D possibly being TRBD1 (6 bases). V was pared by 1 base and J by 2 bases, with 8 bases between. The V gene's germline CDR1 is SGHTA and CDR2 FQGNSA. This CDR3 contains 14 residues. Variable domain in full (rest from reference TRBV7-2 and TRBJ1-2): GAGVSQSPSNKVTEKGKDVELRCDPISGHTALYWYRQSLGQGLEFLIYFQGNSAPDKSGLPSDRFSAERTGGSVSTLTIQRTQQEDSAVYLCASSLDDRNYGYTFGSGTRLTVV.

The J gene is TRBJ2-3, the V gene TRBV5-1, with 7 bases that match TRBD1. V dropped 6 bases and J dropped 3; count of bases not matched to a gene: 10. CDR1 and CDR2 from the germline V gene are SGHRS and YFSETQ. CDR3 length: 15 amino acids. CDR3: CASTEGAIATDTQYF. Here the CDR3 DNA reads TGCGCCAGCACTGAGGGGGCCATCGCGACAGATACGCAGTATTTT.

The chain carries TRBV11-3 and TRBJ2-2; D might be TRBD1 (6 bases). The germline V gene has CDR1 SGHNT and CDR2 YENEEA. The CDR3 totals 13 residues. Trimming removed 0 bases at V and 8 bases at J, with 7 bases between. CDR3 residues: CASSLEGAGELFF. The CDR3 bases are TGTGCCAGCAGCTTAGAGGGGGCGGGGGAGCTGTTTTTT.

The chain employs TRBV7-9 and TRBJ2-7, with unresolved D. V gave up 7 bases and J gave up 6 bases, with 10 bases separating them. The CDR3 is made up of 11 amino acids. In germline, CDR1 is SEHNR, CDR2 FQNEAQ (reference sequence). The CDR3 reads CASTPGGEQYF. DNA of the CDR3: TGTGCCAGCACCCCCGGCGGCGAGCAGTACTTC. The entire variable domain, with the rest obtained from reference TRBV7-9 and TRBJ2-7, is as follows: DTGVSQNPRHKITKRGQNVTFRCDPISEHNRLYWYRQTLGQGPEFLTYFQNEAQLEKSRLLSDRFSAERPKGSFSTLEIQRTEQGDSAMYLCASTPGGEQYFGPGTRLTVT.

A few counts support this clone. The rearrangement uses TRBV5-4 and TRBJ2-5, with 9 nucleotides matching TRBD1. Per germline, CDR1 SGHNT and CDR2 YYREEE (reference sequence). The CDR3 consists of 14 residues. V trimming: 4 bases; J trimming: 5 bases; junction bases outside the gene matches: 6. CDR3 region: CASSTDRGAETQYF. The CDR3 bases are TGTGCCAGCAGCACGGACAGGGGAGCGGAGACCCAGTACTTC.